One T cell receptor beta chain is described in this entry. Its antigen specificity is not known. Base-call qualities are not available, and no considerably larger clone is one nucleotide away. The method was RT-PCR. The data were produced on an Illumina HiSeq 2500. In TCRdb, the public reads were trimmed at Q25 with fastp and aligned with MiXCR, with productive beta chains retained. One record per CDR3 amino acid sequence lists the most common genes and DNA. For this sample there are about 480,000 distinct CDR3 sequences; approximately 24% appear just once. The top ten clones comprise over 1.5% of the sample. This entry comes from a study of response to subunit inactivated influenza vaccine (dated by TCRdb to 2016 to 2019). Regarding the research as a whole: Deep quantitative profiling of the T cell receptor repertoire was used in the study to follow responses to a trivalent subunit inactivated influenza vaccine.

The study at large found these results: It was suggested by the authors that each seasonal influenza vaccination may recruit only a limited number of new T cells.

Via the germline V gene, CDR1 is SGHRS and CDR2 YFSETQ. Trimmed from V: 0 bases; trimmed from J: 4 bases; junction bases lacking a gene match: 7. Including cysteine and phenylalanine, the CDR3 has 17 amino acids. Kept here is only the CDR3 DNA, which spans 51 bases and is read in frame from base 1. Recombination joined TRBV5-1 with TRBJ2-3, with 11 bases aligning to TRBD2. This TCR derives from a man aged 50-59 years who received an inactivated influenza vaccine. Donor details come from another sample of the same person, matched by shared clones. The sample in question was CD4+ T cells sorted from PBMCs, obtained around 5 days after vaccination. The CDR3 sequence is CASSLEVLAGGPDTQYF. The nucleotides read TGCGCCAGCAGCTTGGAGGTTCTAGCGGGAGGCCCAGATACGCAGTATTTT.